The source of this T cell receptor beta chain is a study of T cell responses to AZD1222 COVID-19 vaccine. The overall study: Second-dose recipients at about 4 or about 12 weeks were treated as one pooled group. Study-wide results and limits: Distributed over spike, vaccine-associated CD4 TCRs predominated at 160-218 and 743-854. It was only after the peak T cell response that any repertoires were sampled. Baseline serology detected seropositivity in only six or seven AZD1222 recipients.

Produced via immunoSEQ multiplex PCR; TCRdb's table is partial and in-frame only. The table shows around 160,000 clones, with 91% occurring only once. Comments on this clone: Its antigen is unknown.

The germline V gene has CDR1 SGHTA and CDR2 FQGNSA. The CDR3 totals 14 residues. V was cut by 0 bases and J by 0 bases, with 4 bases left in between. The source was peripheral blood, collected on day 0 of AZD1222 vaccination. This TCR came from an adult in good health. The V and J genes are TRBV7-2 and TRBJ2-3; D gene unclear. DNA of the CDR3: TGTGCCAGCAGCTTAGCAACTAGCACAGATACGCAGTATTTT. Its protein is CASSLATSTDTQYF.